Listed below are T cell receptor beta chains from one sample, sequenced in a study of identical twins. TCRdb re-derived calls from the 5' RACE reads in MiXCR, one entry per CDR3 protein. The top ten clones hold 8.1% of a sample with 150,000 or so distinct CDR3 sequences, around 3.5% of them seen once. The sequenced material came from memory T cells sorted from blood. The receptors come from a man younger than 30 in good health. Both conserved end residues are trimmed from each CDR3. The order of the fields is V gene, J gene, CDR3 protein.

>TRBV6-1|TRBJ2-3
ASSHGTSGTDTQY
>TRBV7-6|TRBJ2-1
ASSLQAGGPFKEAYNEQF
>TRBV20-1|TRBJ2-5
SAGGGLGRETQY
>TRBV5-1|TRBJ2-7
ASSRDRDYEQY
>TRBV4-1|TRBJ2-1
ASSQDQHSEQF
>TRBV20-1|TRBJ2-5
SARVPAEETQY
>TRBV5-1|TRBJ2-3
ASSLAGTSGPTDTQY
>TRBV5-1|TRBJ2-3
ASRDDRSGTDTQY
>TRBV27|TRBJ2-3
ASSFYGPREYTQY
>TRBV7-6|TRBJ2-7
ASSSRQDLSYEQY
>TRBV4-2|TRBJ2-7
ASSQDSSSPEQY
>TRBV6-2/TRBV6-3|TRBJ2-1
ASSLGGSAF
>TRBV10-3|TRBJ2-1
AISETRLAGGPYNEQF
>TRBV20-1|TRBJ2-1
SAGTYVRGNEQF
>TRBV29-1|TRBJ1-1
SVGTGGDTEAF
>TRBV19|TRBJ1-4
ASSIRQQNEKLF
>TRBV12-3/TRBV12-4|TRBJ2-2
ASSLITGELF
>TRBV11-2|TRBJ2-1
ASSSIRSGYSYNEQF
>TRBV20-1|TRBJ2-5
SARPPIPTSGETQY
>TRBV12-3/TRBV12-4|TRBJ2-5
ASSPGRDFGETQY
>TRBV6-5|TRBJ2-1
ASSYSRLGLNEQF
>TRBV20-1|TRBJ1-1
SANSNNGAGVAF
>TRBV7-9|TRBJ1-4
ASSFTAGPTSNEKLF
>TRBV19|TRBJ1-1
TKENNTEAF
>TRBV6-1|TRBJ1-3
ASNGGGPGNTIY
>TRBV18|TRBJ2-4
ASSLGKNIQY
>TRBV5-6|TRBJ2-6
ASSKQGFGANVLT
>TRBV18|TRBJ1-5
ASSPGGGDDKPQH
>TRBV28|TRBJ2-1
ASSRTSGVRWF
>TRBV12-3/TRBV12-4|TRBJ1-2
ASSIDIRYGYT
>TRBV29-1|TRBJ2-2
SVEGTGAFPGELF
>TRBV7-9|TRBJ1-5
ASSLGQSSQPQH
>TRBV7-9|TRBJ1-4
ASSQNRKEREKLF
>TRBV20-1|TRBJ2-1
SARDGTTSSYNEQF
>TRBV7-2|TRBJ2-5
ASSIQVSQETQY
>TRBV2|TRBJ2-3
ASSGTSGRQDTQY
>TRBV7-8|TRBJ2-7
ASSLAPRLAGGTGEQY
>TRBV6-5|TRBJ2-7
ASSYSDRGYEQY
>TRBV29-1|TRBJ1-1
STGTGVTEAF
>TRBV7-2|TRBJ2-7
ASSLWRDAEQY
>TRBV20-1|TRBJ2-1
SARDGASGSYEQF
>TRBV3-1|TRBJ2-7
ASSHRTGNSYEQY
>TRBV5-1|TRBJ2-2
ASSETGGADTGELF
>TRBV29-1|TRBJ1-5
SVGQGGNQPQH
>TRBV6-2/TRBV6-3|TRBJ2-6
ASSPQGSGANVLT
>TRBV3-1|TRBJ2-1
ASSQTSGSRGDEQF
>TRBV20-1|TRBJ2-7
SADFPSSYEQY
>TRBV24-1|TRBJ2-3
ATSATGSATDTQY
>TRBV18|TRBJ2-3
ASSPVSLRDTQY
>TRBV27|TRBJ1-5
ASGGGRPQH
>TRBV5-1|TRBJ2-5
ASTQTSGTETQY
>TRBV27|TRBJ2-1
ASSQRLAGGPGQF
>TRBV12-3/TRBV12-4|TRBJ2-1
ASSFSSSGESQF
>TRBV5-1|TRBJ1-4
ASSPDRGREEKLF
>TRBV6-2/TRBV6-3|TRBJ2-2
ASSTHLAGGSGELF